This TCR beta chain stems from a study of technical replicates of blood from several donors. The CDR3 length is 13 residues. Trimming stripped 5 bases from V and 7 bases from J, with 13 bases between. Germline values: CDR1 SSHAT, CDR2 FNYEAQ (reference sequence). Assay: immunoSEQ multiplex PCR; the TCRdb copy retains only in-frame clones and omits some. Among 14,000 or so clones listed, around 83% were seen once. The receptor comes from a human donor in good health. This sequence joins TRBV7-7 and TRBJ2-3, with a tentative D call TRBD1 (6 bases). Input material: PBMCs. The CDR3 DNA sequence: TGTGCCAGCAGCACTGGGACACCGAATACGCAGTATTTT. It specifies CASSTGTPNTQYF.